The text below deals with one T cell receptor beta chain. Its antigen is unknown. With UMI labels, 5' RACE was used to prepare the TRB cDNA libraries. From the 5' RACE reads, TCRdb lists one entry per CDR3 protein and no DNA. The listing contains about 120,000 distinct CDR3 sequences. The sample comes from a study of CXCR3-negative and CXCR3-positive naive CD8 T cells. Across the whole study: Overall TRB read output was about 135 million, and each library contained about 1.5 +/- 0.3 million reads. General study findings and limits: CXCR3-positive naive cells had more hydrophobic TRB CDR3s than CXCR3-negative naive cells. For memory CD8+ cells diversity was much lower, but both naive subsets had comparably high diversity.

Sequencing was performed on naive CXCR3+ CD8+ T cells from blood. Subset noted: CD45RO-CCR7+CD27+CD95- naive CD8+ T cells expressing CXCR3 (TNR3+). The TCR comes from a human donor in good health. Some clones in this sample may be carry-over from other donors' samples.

The CDR3: CASSTGGFSYEQYF. This sequence joins TRBV12-3 or TRBV12-4 and TRBJ2-7; lacking DNA, the TRBD2 call made by TCRdb goes unchecked. CDR3 length: 14 amino acids.